This T cell receptor (beta chain) stems from a study of cytomegalovirus exposure and HLA in healthy donors. Study-wide results and caveats: In a later analysis, TCR association rates varied by HLA locus: DRB1 most, HLA-C fewest.

CDR1 and CDR2 from the germline V gene are SGHDT and YYEEEE. V was shortened by 4 bases and J by 3 bases, with 11 bases between the two germline ends. This CDR3 has 14 amino acids. This PCR relied on a set of 60 Vbeta primers and 13 Jbeta primers. The assay was immunoSEQ multiplex PCR, and TCRdb's table has in-frame clones only and misses some. The data contain around 150,000 clones, 75% to 85% of them seen just once; the ten biggest clones take up about 8.1%. As regards this clone: Its antigen is currently unknown.

The sample taken for sequencing was PBMCs. This receptor was identified in a woman aged 50 to 60 in good health and CMV-seropositive. The genes are TRBV5-6 and TRBJ2-1, with D possibly TRBD2 on 5 matching bases. CDR3 in DNA: TGTGCCAGCAGCCCTCTGAGGGACTACAATGAGCAGTTCTTC. Its translation: CASSPLRDYNEQFF.